One and the same sample provided the 18 T cell receptor beta chains below, sequenced in a study of identical twins listed by TCRdb under 2016. Libraries were constructed by 5' RACE. Instrument on record: Illumina HiSeq 2000. TCRdb passed the public sequencing reads through fastp at Q25 and MiXCR, retaining productive beta sequences. Rows with one shared CDR3 protein collapse into an entry with the most common genes and DNA. The sample table shows about 660,000 distinct CDR3 sequences, and 8.6% are seen once. Around 0.95% of the sample goes to the ten largest clones. This same sample was also taken into another study, of yellow fever vaccine responses in identical twins.

Sequenced material: PBMCs. Receptors originate from a young woman in good health.

This clonotype occurred a few times. V usage is TRBV4-2 and J usage is TRBJ2-2; TRBD2 aligns across 7 bases. From germline, CDR1 is LGHNA and CDR2 YNFKEQ. V was clipped by 0 bases and J by 6 bases; unmatched bases: 1. This CDR3 region has 14 residues. CDR3: CASSQDRGAGELFF. Here the CDR3 DNA reads TGTGCCAGCAGCCAAGATCGGGGGGCCGGGGAGCTGTTTTTT.

The chain has TRBV5-1 and TRBJ2-7; TRBD2 aligns across 9 bases. CDR3 length: 16 amino acids. V was clipped by 4 bases and J by 5 bases; unmatched bases: 13. CDR1 and CDR2 (germline): SGHRS, YFSETQ. CDR3: CASSPVAAGGRNEQYF. CDR3 coding DNA: TGCGCCAGCAGCCCGGTTGCCGCGGGGGGGAGAAACGAGCAGTACTTC.

This clonotype was observed a few times. The chain uses TRBV6-1 and TRBJ1-5; the match to TRBD1 covers 9 bases. Germline V CDR1 and CDR2: MNHNS, SASEGT. CDR3 size: 16 residues. The junction had 4 bases not matched to a gene; V was cut back by 2 bases and J by 2 bases. Written as DNA, the CDR3 is TGTGCCAGCAGTGAACGCCGGGACAGGGGCAATCAGCCCCAGCATTTT. As protein: CASSERRDRGNQPQHF.

This clonotype was counted ten times or more. The chain combines TRBV29-1 with TRBJ2-1; 9 positions match TRBD1. Trimming took 5 bases from V and 5 from J; bases not matched to a gene: 4. The germline V gene has CDR1 SQVTM and CDR2 ANQGSEA. The CDR3 has 13 residues. The CDR3 is CSVPDRGNNEQFF. Here the CDR3 DNA reads TGCAGCGTTCCCGACAGGGGGAACAATGAGCAGTTCTTC.

The chain carries TRBV6-1 and TRBJ1-2, with a tentative D call TRBD1 (5 bases). The germline V and J ends were trimmed by 0 bases and 2 bases, with 10 bases remaining between them. This CDR3 is built from 15 residues. CDR1 is MNHNS and CDR2 is SASEGT in the germline V gene. In DNA form, the CDR3 reads TGTGCCAGCAGTGAAGCCGGGGCAGTAAACTATGGCTACACCTTC. Translated, it gives CASSEAGAVNYGYTF.

The chain employs TRBV4-1 and TRBJ2-1; possibly TRBD2 for D (7 bases). The CDR3 has 17 amino acids. Trimming removed 0 bases from V and 5 bases from J, with 17 bases in between. Germline CDR1 reads MGHRA; CDR2 reads YSYEKL. The CDR3 protein is CASSQDPPGGPNNEQFF. In DNA, the CDR3 is TGCGCCAGCAGCCAAGATCCTCCGGGGGGCCCAAACAATGAGCAGTTCTTC.

This clonotype was seen a handful of times. CDR3 sequence: CASSESPSGTLRDTQYF. DNA for the CDR3: TGTGCCAGCAGTGAATCTCCTAGCGGGACCCTTCGGGATACGCAGTATTTT. The chain employs TRBV6-1 and TRBJ2-3; 9 bases fit TRBD2. The germline V gene has CDR1 MNHNS and CDR2 SASEGT. This CDR3 contains 17 residues. V trimming: 2 bases; J trimming: 6 bases; junction bases outside the gene matches: 12.

This sequence joins TRBV11-3 and TRBJ2-1; either TRBD1 or TRBD2 may supply D (5 bases each). The germline V gene encodes CDR1 SGHNT and CDR2 YENEEA. This CDR3 has 12 amino acids. V was shortened by 6 bases and J by 8 bases, with 11 bases between the two germline ends. The CDR3: CASSRDRYEQFF. The CDR3 coding sequence is TGTGCCAGCAGTCGGGACCGATATGAGCAGTTCTTC.

This clonotype was detected only a few times. The chain links TRBV6-1 to TRBJ2-7, with D uncertain. Trimming stripped 8 bases from V and 4 bases from J, with 9 bases between. The CDR3 consists of 11 residues. Germline V gene sequence: CDR1 MNHNS, CDR2 SASEGT. The CDR3 sequence: CASVLGYEQYF. DNA of the CDR3: TGTGCCAGCGTCCTGGGGTACGAGCAGTACTTC.

This clonotype was seen many times. This CDR3 reads CSVGGGRSTDTQYF. The CDR3 DNA reads TGCAGCGTTGGTGGCGGGAGGAGCACAGATACGCAGTATTTT. The chain employs TRBV29-1 and TRBJ2-3; TRBD2 matches at 8 bases. The CDR3 length is 14 residues. From germline, CDR1 is SQVTM and CDR2 ANQGSEA. The V and J ends lost 4 bases and 0 bases, in that order; junction bases with no gene match: 3.

CDR3 protein: CASSATGGFGEQYF. CDR3 in DNA: TGTGCCAGTAGTGCGACAGGGGGATTCGGCGAGCAGTACTTC. The V gene is TRBV19, the J gene TRBJ2-7; TRBD1 aligns across 9 bases. The germline CDR1 and CDR2 sequences are LNHDA and SQIVND (reference sequence). V shed 5 bases, J shed 6 bases, and the junction held 8 bases outside the gene matches. This CDR3 comprises 14 residues.

This clonotype was found a few times. The V gene is TRBV29-1, the J gene TRBJ1-2; D might be TRBD1 (6 bases). Germline assignment: CDR1 SQVTM and CDR2 ANQGSEA. The CDR3 contains 12 residues. Trimming cost V 4 bases and J 7 bases, with 13 bases left between them. CDR3 loop: CSVVRWGAGYTF. The CDR3 region has the DNA TGCAGCGTTGTTCGCTGGGGGGCTGGCTACACCTTC. Complete variable domain (other parts from reference TRBV29-1 and TRBJ1-2): SAVISQKPSRDICQRGTSLTIQCQVDSQVTMMFWYRQQPGQSLTLIATANQGSEATYESGFVIDKFPISRPNLTFSTLTVSNMSPEDSSIYLCSVVRWGAGYTFGSGTRLTVV.

The sample holds a few counts of this clonotype. V usage is TRBV3-1 and J usage is TRBJ2-5; 7 bases align to TRBD1. V lost 4 bases and J lost 2; bases outside the gene matches: 7. The CDR3 totals 15 residues. The germline V gene has CDR1 LGHDT and CDR2 YNNKEL (reference sequence). The chain's CDR3 is CASSPTQGTQETQYF. CDR3 nucleotide sequence: TGTGCCAGCAGCCCGACACAGGGGACGCAAGAGACCCAGTACTTC.

The chain carries TRBV5-1 and TRBJ2-3, with a possible D match to TRBD1 (6 bases). Germline V gene lookup returns CDR1 SGHRS and CDR2 YFSETQ. The ends were cut back, 2 bases at V and 4 bases at J, with 17 bases in the middle. The CDR3 is 16 amino acids. Here the CDR3 reads CASSLLRGGGADTQYF. The CDR3 nucleotides are TGCGCCAGCAGCTTACTCAGGGGTGGCGGCGCAGATACGCAGTATTTT.

The J gene is TRBJ2-1, the V gene TRBV24-1; D possibly corresponds to TRBD2 (5 bases). The CDR3 has 15 residues. CDR1 is KGHDR and CDR2 is SFDVKD in the germline V gene. The V and J ends lost 0 bases and 7 bases respectively, with 12 bases between them. The CDR3 region is CATSDLGRGVNEQFF. In DNA form, the CDR3 reads TGTGCCACCAGTGATTTGGGTCGGGGTGTGAATGAGCAGTTCTTC.

This clonotype appeared many times. V and J are TRBV14 and TRBJ2-3, with D uncertain. This CDR3 is built from 14 residues. The germline V gene has CDR1 SGHDN and CDR2 FVKESK. V gave up 4 bases and J gave up 1 base, with 9 bases separating them. In DNA form, the CDR3 reads TGTGCCAGCAGCCCGCGGCTAGGCACAGATACGCAGTATTTT. This gives the protein CASSPRLGTDTQYF.

This clonotype was counted only a few times. V gene TRBV20-1 combines with J gene TRBJ2-1; 7 bases are shared with TRBD2. The CDR3 is made up of 15 amino acids. The trim removed 3 bases at V and 5 bases at J, leaving 10 bases unmatched. Germline lookup yields CDR1 DFQATT and CDR2 SNEGSKA (reference sequence). The chain's CDR3 is CSASFGSGYNNEQFF. CDR3 sequence (DNA): TGCAGTGCTAGTTTTGGTAGCGGGTACAACAATGAGCAGTTCTTC.

The chain employs TRBV20-1 and TRBJ1-1; D perhaps matches TRBD1 (5 bases). Trimming cost V 4 bases and J 4 bases, with 19 bases left between them. This CDR3 contains 15 residues. Germline values: CDR1 DFQATT, CDR2 SNEGSKA (reference sequence). The chain's CDR3 is CSAIHMTVFGTEAFF. CDR3 coding DNA: TGCAGTGCTATACACATGACAGTTTTCGGCACTGAAGCTTTCTTT.